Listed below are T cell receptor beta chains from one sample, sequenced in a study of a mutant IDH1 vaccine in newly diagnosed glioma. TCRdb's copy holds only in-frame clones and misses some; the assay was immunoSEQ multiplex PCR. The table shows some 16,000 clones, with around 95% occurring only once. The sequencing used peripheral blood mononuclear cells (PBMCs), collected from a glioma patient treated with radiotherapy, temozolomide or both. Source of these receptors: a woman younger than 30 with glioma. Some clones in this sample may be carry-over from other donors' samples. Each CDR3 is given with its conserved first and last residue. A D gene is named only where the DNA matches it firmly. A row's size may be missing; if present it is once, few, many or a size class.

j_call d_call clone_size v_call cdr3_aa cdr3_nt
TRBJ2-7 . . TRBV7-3 CASSPRQDSYEQYF TGTGCCAGCAGCCCCCGACAGGATTCCTACGAGCAGTACTTC
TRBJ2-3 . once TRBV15 CATLGPNTDTQYF TGTGCCACCCTGGGACCGAACACAGATACGCAGTATTTT
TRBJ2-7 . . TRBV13 CASSLSGVDEQYF TGTGCCAGCAGCTTATCCGGGGTCGACGAGCAGTACTTC
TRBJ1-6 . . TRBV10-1 CASSESRGGNSPLHF TGCGCCAGCAGTGAGTCCAGGGGAGGAAATTCACCCCTCCACTTT
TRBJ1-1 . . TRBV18 CASSPTSDTNTEAFF TGTGCCAGCTCACCTACCTCGGACACGAACACTGAAGCTTTCTTT
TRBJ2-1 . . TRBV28 CASSLFRAGLGNEQFF TGTGCCAGCAGTTTATTTCGAGCGGGCCTGGGTAATGAGCAGTTCTTC
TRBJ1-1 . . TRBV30 CACRAVNTEAFF TGTGCCTGCCGGGCAGTCAACACTGAAGCTTTCTTT
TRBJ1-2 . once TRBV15 CATGEGGFYGYTF TGTGCCACCGGAGAGGGGGGGTTCTATGGCTACACCTTC
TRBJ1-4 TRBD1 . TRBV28 CASSTGTGSIEKLFF TGTGCCAGCAGTACCGGGACAGGTTCTATTGAAAAACTGTTTTTT
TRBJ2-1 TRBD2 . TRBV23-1 CASSQAGGLYNEQFF TGCGCCAGCAGTCAGGCGGGGGGACTCTACAATGAGCAGTTCTTC
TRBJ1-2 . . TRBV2 CASSNLYGYTF TGTGCCAGCAGTAACCTCTATGGCTACACCTTC
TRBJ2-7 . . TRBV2 CASSLDWEQYF TGTGCCAGCAGCCTCGACTGGGAGCAGTACTTC
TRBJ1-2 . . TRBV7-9 CASSLSGIGGYTF TGTGCCAGCAGCTTATCAGGGATCGGTGGCTACACCTTC
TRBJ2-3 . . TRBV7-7 CASSTLGTDTQYF TGTGCTAGCAGCACACTGGGGACAGATACGCAGTATTTT
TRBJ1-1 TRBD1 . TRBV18 CASSPSPGGVYTEAFF TGTGCCAGCTCACCCTCACCAGGGGGGGTATACACTGAAGCTTTCTTT
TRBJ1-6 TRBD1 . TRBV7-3 CASSLADRGLNSPLHF TGTGCCAGCAGTTTAGCGGACAGGGGGCTTAATTCACCCCTCCACTTT
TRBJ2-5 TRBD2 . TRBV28 CASSSLAEQETQYF TGTGCCAGCAGTTCTCTAGCGGAACAAGAGACCCAGTACTTC
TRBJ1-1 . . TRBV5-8 CASSLYTEAFF TGTGCCAGCAGCTTATACACTGAAGCTTTCTTT
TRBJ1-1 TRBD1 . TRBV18 CASSPDRGLNTEAFF TGTGCCAGCTCACCTGACAGGGGCCTGAACACTGAAGCTTTCTTT
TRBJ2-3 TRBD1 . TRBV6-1 CASSEWGQGGDTQYF TGTGCCAGCAGTGAATGGGGACAGGGGGGTGATACGCAGTATTTT
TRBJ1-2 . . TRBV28 CASSNRKGDGEGAYGYTF TGTGCCAGCAGCAACCGAAAGGGGGATGGGGAAGGGGCCTATGGCTACACCTTC
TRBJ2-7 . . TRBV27 CASSLMGGREQYF TGTGCCAGCAGTTTAATGGGGGGGCGCGAGCAGTACTTC
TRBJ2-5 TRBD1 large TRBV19 CASRMTGGSETQYF TGTGCCAGTAGGATGACAGGGGGTTCGGAGACCCAGTACTTC
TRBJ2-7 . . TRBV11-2 CASSLDPISSYEQYF TGTGCCAGCAGCTTAGACCCCATAAGCTCCTACGAGCAGTACTTC
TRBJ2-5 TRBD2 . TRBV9 CASSPAGLAGETQYF TGTGCCAGCAGCCCGGCGGGACTAGCAGGGGAGACCCAGTACTTC
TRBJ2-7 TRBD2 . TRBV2 CASSEFSGLGYEQYF TGTGCCAGCAGTGAATTTTCGGGACTAGGCTACGAGCAGTACTTC
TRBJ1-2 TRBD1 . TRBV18 CASSLQSTGYLGYTF TGTGCCAGCTCACTACAGTCGACAGGGTATCTTGGCTACACCTTC
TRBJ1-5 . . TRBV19 CASTKDRLSNQPQHF TGTGCCAGTACTAAGGACAGACTAAGCAATCAGCCCCAGCATTTT
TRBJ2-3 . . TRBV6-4 CASSDSRWGSKSTDTQYF TGTGCCAGCAGTGACTCGCGGTGGGGGAGCAAGAGCACAGATACGCAGTATTTT
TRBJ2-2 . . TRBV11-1 CASSRAGGSGTTGELFF TGTGCCAGCAGCCGGGCAGGGGGTAGCGGGACCACCGGGGAGCTGTTTTTT
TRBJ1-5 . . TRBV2 CASSDDGLQPQHF TGTGCCAGCAGTGATGATGGGCTTCAGCCCCAGCATTTT
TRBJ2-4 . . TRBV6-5 CASSADGVRDIQYF TGTGCCAGCAGTGCTGACGGGGTGCGGGACATTCAGTACTTC
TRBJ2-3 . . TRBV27 CASSSWRGYSDTQYF TGTGCCAGCAGTTCCTGGCGGGGTTACTCAGATACGCAGTATTTT
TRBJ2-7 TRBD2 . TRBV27 CASSPPSGVYEQYF TGTGCCAGCAGTCCCCCTAGCGGGGTCTACGAGCAGTACTTC
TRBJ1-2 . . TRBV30 CAAWGSHYGYTF TGTGCCGCCTGGGGAAGCCACTATGGCTACACCTTC
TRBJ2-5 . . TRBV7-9 CASSLGQETQYF TGTGCCAGCAGCTTGGGGCAAGAGACCCAGTACTTC
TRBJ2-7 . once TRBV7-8 CASSLRSRYEQYF TGTGCCAGCAGCTTACGGTCTAGGTACGAGCAGTACTTC
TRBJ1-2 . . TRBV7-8 CASSLRTANNYGYTF TGTGCCAGCAGCCTAAGGACAGCGAATAACTATGGCTACACCTTC
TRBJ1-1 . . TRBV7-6 CASSLAGGPGEAFF TGTGCCAGCAGCTTAGCCGGGGGGCCCGGTGAAGCTTTCTTT
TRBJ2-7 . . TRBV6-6 CASSYSGTADYEQYF TGTGCCAGCAGTTACTCCGGGACCGCCGACTACGAGCAGTACTTC
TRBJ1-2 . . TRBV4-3 CASSQGHPSDYGYTF TGCGCCAGCAGCCAGGGACATCCAAGTGACTATGGCTACACCTTC
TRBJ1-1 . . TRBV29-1 CSGLQGQNTEAFF TGCAGCGGGCTACAGGGCCAGAACACTGAAGCTTTCTTT